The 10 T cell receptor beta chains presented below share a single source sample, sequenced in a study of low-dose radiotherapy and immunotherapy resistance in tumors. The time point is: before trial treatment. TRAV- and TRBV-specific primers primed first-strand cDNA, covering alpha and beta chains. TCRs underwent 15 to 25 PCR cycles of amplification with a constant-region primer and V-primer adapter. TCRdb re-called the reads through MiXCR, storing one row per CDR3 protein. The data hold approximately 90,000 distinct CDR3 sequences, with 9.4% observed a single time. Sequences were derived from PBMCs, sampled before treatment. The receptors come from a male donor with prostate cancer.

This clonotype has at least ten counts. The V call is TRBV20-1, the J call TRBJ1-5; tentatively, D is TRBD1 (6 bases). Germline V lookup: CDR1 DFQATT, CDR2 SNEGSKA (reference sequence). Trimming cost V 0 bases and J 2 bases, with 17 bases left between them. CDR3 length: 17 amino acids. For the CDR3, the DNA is TGCAGTGCTAGAGACCCTCTAGGGGGGGGAGGCAATCAGCCCCAGCATTTT. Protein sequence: CSARDPLGGGGNQPQHF.

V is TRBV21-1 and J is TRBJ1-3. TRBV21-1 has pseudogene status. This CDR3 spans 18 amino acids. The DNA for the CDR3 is TGTGCCAGCAGCAAGTCTGAAACCGACGGTAGCTCTGGAAACACCATATATTTT. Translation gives CASSKSETDGSSGNTIYF.

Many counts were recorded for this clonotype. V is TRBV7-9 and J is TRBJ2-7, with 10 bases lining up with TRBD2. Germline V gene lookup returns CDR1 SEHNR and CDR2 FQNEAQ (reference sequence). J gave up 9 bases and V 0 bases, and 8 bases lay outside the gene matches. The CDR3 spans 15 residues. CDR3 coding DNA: TGTGCCAGCAGCTTAGCGGGGGCTAGCGGGAGTGTGCAGTACTTC. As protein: CASSLAGASGSVQYF. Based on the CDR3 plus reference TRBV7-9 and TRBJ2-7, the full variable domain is DTGVSQNPRHKITKRGQNVTFRCDPISEHNRLYWYRQTLGQGPEFLTYFQNEAQLEKSRLLSDRFSAERPKGSFSTLEIQRTEQGDSAMYLCASSLAGASGSVQYFGPGTRLTVT.

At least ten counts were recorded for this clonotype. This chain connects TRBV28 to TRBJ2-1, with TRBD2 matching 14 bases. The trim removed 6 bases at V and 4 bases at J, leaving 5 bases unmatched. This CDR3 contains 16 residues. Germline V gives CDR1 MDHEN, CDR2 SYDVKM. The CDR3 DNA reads TGTGCCAGCAGGCGACTAGCGGGGGGGGGGTACAATGAGCAGTTCTTC. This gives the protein CASRRLAGGGYNEQFF.

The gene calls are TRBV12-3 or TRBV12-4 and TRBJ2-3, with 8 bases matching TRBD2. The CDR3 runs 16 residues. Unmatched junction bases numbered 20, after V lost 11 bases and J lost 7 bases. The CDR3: CAVPTSGLSGTNTQYF. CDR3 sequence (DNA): TGTGCCGTTCCCACCTCGGGGCTTAGCGGGACAAATACGCAGTATTTT.

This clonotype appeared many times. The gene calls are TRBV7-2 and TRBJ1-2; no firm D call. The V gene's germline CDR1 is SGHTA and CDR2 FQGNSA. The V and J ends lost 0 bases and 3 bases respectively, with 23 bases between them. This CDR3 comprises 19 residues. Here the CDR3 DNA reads TGTGCCAGCAGCTTAGCCGGTTTTTCAGAGGGAGGCGGGGACTATGGCTACACCTTC. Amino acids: CASSLAGFSEGGGDYGYTF.

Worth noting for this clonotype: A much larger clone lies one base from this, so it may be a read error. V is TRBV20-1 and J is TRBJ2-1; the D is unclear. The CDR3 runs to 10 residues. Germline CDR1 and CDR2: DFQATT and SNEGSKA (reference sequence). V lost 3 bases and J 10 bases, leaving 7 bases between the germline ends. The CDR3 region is CSASISEQFF. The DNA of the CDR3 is TGCAGTGCTAGCATATCAGAGCAGTTCTTC.

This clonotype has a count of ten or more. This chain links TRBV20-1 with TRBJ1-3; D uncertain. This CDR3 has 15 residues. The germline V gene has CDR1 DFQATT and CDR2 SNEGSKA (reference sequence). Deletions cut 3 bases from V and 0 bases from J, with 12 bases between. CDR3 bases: TGCAGTGCTAGTATTAACGGACTCTCTGGAAACACCATATATTTT. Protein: CSASINGLSGNTIYF.

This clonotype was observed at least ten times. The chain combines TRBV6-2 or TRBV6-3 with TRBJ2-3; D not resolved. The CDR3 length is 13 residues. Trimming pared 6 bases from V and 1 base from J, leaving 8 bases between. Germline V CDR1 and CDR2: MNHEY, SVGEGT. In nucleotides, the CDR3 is TGTGCCAGCAGGACGGACGGCACAGATACGCAGTATTTT. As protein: CASRTDGTDTQYF.

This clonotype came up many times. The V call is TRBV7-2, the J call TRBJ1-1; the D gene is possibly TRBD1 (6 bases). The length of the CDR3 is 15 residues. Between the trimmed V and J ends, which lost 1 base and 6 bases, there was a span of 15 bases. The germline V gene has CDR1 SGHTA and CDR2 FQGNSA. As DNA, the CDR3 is TGTGCCAGCAGCTTAGGGGTCGGGGGGCGCGCTGAAGCTTTCTTT. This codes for CASSLGVGGRAEAFF.